A single sample is the source of the 9 T cell receptor beta chains below, sequenced in a study of blood T cell repertoires in COVID-19. The assay was immunoSEQ multiplex PCR, and TCRdb's table has in-frame clones only and misses some. The sample includes about 240,000 clones, roughly 86% of them seen just once. Specimen: PBMCs or T cells enriched from blood (not recorded which). The receptor set was obtained from a woman aged 40 to 49 with acute COVID-19.

This clone came up once. The chain couples TRBV12-3 or TRBV12-4 to TRBJ2-7; TRBD1 matches at 7 bases. This CDR3 region has 13 residues. V lost 3 bases to trimming and J lost 5 bases; unmatched junction nucleotides: 4. The chain's CDR3 is CASSFPGQDEQYF. For the CDR3, the DNA is TGTGCCAGCAGTTTTCCCGGACAGGACGAGCAGTACTTC.

V is TRBV7-9 and J is TRBJ2-2; a weak D match, TRBD2 (5 bases). Germline CDR1 is SEHNR and CDR2 is FQNEAQ (reference sequence). This CDR3 spans 14 amino acids. Trimming took 3 bases from V and 1 from J, leaving 6 bases between them. CDR3 in amino acids: CASSFGRNTGELFF. As DNA, the CDR3 is TGTGCCAGCAGCTTTGGGAGGAACACCGGGGAGCTGTTTTTT.

The genes are TRBV10-1 and TRBJ2-2; D is perhaps TRBD2 (5 bases). In germline, CDR1 is WNHNN, CDR2 SYGVQD (reference sequence). This CDR3 contains 13 residues. The V end lost 0 bases, the J end lost 7 bases, and 6 bases lay between the germline ends. The CDR3 DNA follows: TGCGCCAGCAGTGAGTCGGGAGTCGGGGAGCTGTTTTTT. Its translation is CASSESGVGELFF.

The chain couples TRBV7-9 to TRBJ1-2, with 7 bases aligning to TRBD1. The CDR3 length is 15 residues. Trimming took 1 base from V and 4 from J; bases not matched to a gene: 6. Germline V gene lookup returns CDR1 SEHNR and CDR2 FQNEAQ (reference sequence). CDR3 bases: TGTGCCAGCAGCTTAGTGGATAACAGGGGCTATGGCTACACCTTC. This codes for CASSLVDNRGYGYTF.

In its sample, this clone was seen once. The CDR3 spells CASSEPTSDYEQYF. The CDR3 coding sequence is TGCGCCAGCAGCGAGCCGACTAGCGACTACGAGCAGTACTTC. V gene TRBV5-1 combines with J gene TRBJ2-7; 8 nucleotides align to TRBD2. The CDR3 contains 14 residues. CDR1 SGHRS and CDR2 YFSETQ come from the germline V gene. J lost 3 bases, V lost 4 bases, and 6 bases had no gene match.

This clone was seen a single time. CDR3 coding DNA: TGTGCCAGCAGCTTATGGGGGACTAGCCTTGAGACCCAGTACTTC. It is translated as CASSLWGTSLETQYF. The chain employs TRBV7-2 and TRBJ2-5; TRBD2 agrees at 9 bases. The CDR3 extends over 15 amino acids. V lost 2 bases and J lost 5; bases outside the gene matches: 6. Germline CDR1 and CDR2: SGHTA and FQGNSA. Together with reference TRBV7-2 and TRBJ2-5, the CDR3 gives the full variable domain: GAGVSQSPSNKVTEKGKDVELRCDPISGHTALYWYRQSLGQGLEFLIYFQGNSAPDKSGLPSDRFSAERTGGSVSTLTIQRTQQEDSAVYLCASSLWGTSLETQYFGPGTRLLVL.

The CDR3 region has the DNA TGTGCCAGCAGTTACTCAAGGTTAGGGCAGGGAGGGAGCTACACCTTC. Translation: CASSYSRLGQGGSYTF. V usage is TRBV6-5 and J usage is TRBJ1-2, with TRBD1 as a possible D gene (5 bases). CDR1 and CDR2 (germline): MNHEY, SVGAGI. The CDR3 sequence is 16 residues long. The V and J ends lost 0 bases and 9 bases respectively, with 20 bases between them.

The V call is TRBV6-5, the J call TRBJ2-3; 11 nucleotides align to TRBD2. The germline V gene has CDR1 MNHEY and CDR2 SVGAGI. This CDR3 region has 15 residues. Trimming at V came to 8 bases and at J to 1 base, leaving 5 bases not matched to a gene. DNA for the CDR3: TGTGCCAGCGCCACACTAGCGGGAGGCACAGATACGCAGTATTTT. It yields the protein CASATLAGGTDTQYF.

The genes are TRBV19 and TRBJ2-3; TRBD2 agrees at 14 bases. Unmatched junction bases numbered 8, after V lost 3 bases and J lost 6 bases. The CDR3 contains 17 residues. CDR1 and CDR2 from the germline V gene are LNHDA and SQIVND (reference sequence). The CDR3 sequence is CASSIGGLAGVRDTQYF. CDR3 DNA: TGTGCCAGTAGTATTGGGGGACTAGCGGGAGTTCGGGATACGCAGTATTTT.